One sample yielded the 21 T cell receptor beta chains listed below, sequenced in a study of naive and memory T cell subsets (dated by TCRdb to about 2017). Using 3' ligation of a UMI-containing oligonucleotide to TCR cDNA, the study laid out a robust and sensitive protocol to amplify, sequence and analyze TCRs. Receptor amplification or capture employed 5' RACE. The sample was run on an Illumina MiSeq. The ligated cDNA was amplified in four rounds of PCR with nested alpha and beta constant region primers together with the SP2 primer. TCRdb handled the public reads itself, with Q25 trimming in fastp and clone calling in MiXCR, and kept productive beta chains. When rows share a CDR3 protein, they turn into one entry using the most common DNA and genes. The sample data list about 48,000 distinct CDR3 sequences, and around 4.7% of these were observed just once. Clones ranked in the top ten supply about 0.8% of the sample.

These TCRs come from a female donor in good health.

This clonotype was observed many times. The chain combines TRBV2 with TRBJ2-1, with D unresolved. Per the germline V gene, CDR1 is SNHLY and CDR2 is FYNNEI. Trimming cost V 7 bases and J 6 bases, with 10 bases left between them. The CDR3 length is 12 residues. CDR3 in amino acids: CASTYTLNEQFF. The CDR3 region has the DNA TGTGCCAGCACTTATACCCTCAATGAGCAGTTCTTC.

This clonotype has ten or more counts. The V and J genes are TRBV2 and TRBJ2-5, with 7 bases fitting TRBD1. The V gene end was trimmed by 4 bases and the J gene end by 5 bases; junction bases not matched to a gene: 4. Germline V gene sequence: CDR1 SNHLY, CDR2 FYNNEI. This CDR3 spans 13 amino acids. The CDR3 here is CASSGRQGETQYF. CDR3 DNA: TGTGCCAGCAGTGGGCGACAGGGCGAGACCCAGTACTTC.

Ten or more counts support this clonotype. J is TRBJ2-2 and V is TRBV11-1, with D hard to call. CDR3 length equals 17 residues. Between the trimmed V and J ends, which lost 1 base and 0 bases, there was a span of 12 bases. Germline values: CDR1 SGHAT, CDR2 FQDESV (reference sequence). As DNA, the CDR3 is TGTGCCAGCAGCTTAGAAGGCGTACACGCGAACACCGGGGAGCTGTTTTTT. Translating gives CASSLEGVHANTGELFF.

This clonotype was observed at least ten times. The chain recombines TRBV9 with TRBJ2-3; D remains ambiguous. Per the germline V gene, CDR1 is SGDLS and CDR2 is YYNGEE. The CDR3 has 12 amino acids. V lost 3 bases and J lost 2, with 4 bases in between. CDR3 region: CASSGDTDTQYF. The CDR3 region has the DNA TGTGCCAGCAGCGGAGACACAGATACGCAGTATTTT.

The table lists this clonotype with many counts. The J gene is TRBJ1-1, the V gene TRBV4-1; D remains unclear. CDR3 length equals 14 residues. Germline assignment: CDR1 MGHRA and CDR2 YSYEKL. Trimming shortened V by 0 bases and J by 2 bases, and 7 bases separated the two germline ends. The CDR3, as DNA: TGCGCCAGCAGCCAAGATTTCAGAAACACTGAAGCTTTCTTT. As protein: CASSQDFRNTEAFF.

This clonotype has only a few counts. The chain combines TRBV5-1 with TRBJ2-5; 11 nucleotides line up with TRBD2. Germline V gene sequence: CDR1 SGHRS, CDR2 YFSETQ. The CDR3 is 16 residues long. Trimming removed 1 base from V and 3 bases from J; junction bases left unmatched: 5. CDR3 DNA: TGCGCCAGCAGCTTGTTGGTAGCGGGAGGGGAAGAGACCCAGTACTTC. Amino acid sequence: CASSLLVAGGEETQYF.

This clonotype was detected many times. The rearrangement links TRBV30 to TRBJ2-5; 12 nucleotides align to TRBD2. Trimming took 0 bases from V and 5 from J; bases not matched to a gene: 10. Germline V lookup: CDR1 GTSNPN, CDR2 SVGIG (reference sequence). This CDR3 has 17 amino acids. Here the CDR3 DNA reads TGTGCCTGGAGTGTAATGGGGGGACTAGCGGGTCGGGAGACCCAGTACTTC. It yields the protein CAWSVMGGLAGRETQYF.

This clonotype was counted many times. This sequence joins TRBV20-1 and TRBJ2-3; D perhaps matches TRBD2 (5 bases). Germline CDR1 reads DFQATT; CDR2 reads SNEGSKA (reference sequence). The CDR3 loop spans 12 amino acids. Trimming shortened V by 6 bases and J by 3 bases, and 10 bases separated the two germline ends. The CDR3 loop reads CSAGEETDTQYF. The CDR3 bases are TGCAGTGCGGGAGAAGAGACAGATACGCAGTATTTT.

There are a few counts of this clonotype. The CDR3 sequence: CASSLVQYNEQFF. In nucleotides, the CDR3 is TGTGCCAGCAGCTTAGTACAGTACAATGAGCAGTTCTTC. The V gene is TRBV11-1, the J gene TRBJ2-1; no reliable D call. V shed 1 base and J shed 4 bases, with 5 bases lying between them. This CDR3 comprises 13 residues. From germline, CDR1 is SGHAT and CDR2 FQDESV (reference sequence). Full variable domain (rest looked up from reference TRBV11-1 and TRBJ2-1): EAEVAQSPRYKITEKSQAVAFWCDPISGHATLYWYRQILGQGPELLVQFQDESVVDDSQLPKDRFSAERLKGVDSTLKIQPAELGDSAMYLCASSLVQYNEQFFGPGTRLTVL.

V gene TRBV20-1 combines with J gene TRBJ2-3; unclear D gene. CDR3 length: 14 amino acids. The V gene lost 1 base and the J gene lost 4 bases, with 12 bases spanning the gap. Germline V gene lookup returns CDR1 DFQATT and CDR2 SNEGSKA (reference sequence). The CDR3 loop is CSARGYLRPDTQYF. The CDR3 DNA reads as TGCAGTGCTAGAGGGTATCTGCGCCCAGATACGCAGTATTTT.

This clonotype was detected only a few times. The rearrangement uses TRBV28 and TRBJ2-3, with D uncertain. The CDR3 totals 14 residues. V was clipped by 5 bases and J by 0 bases, with 9 bases between them. Per the germline V gene, CDR1 is MDHEN and CDR2 is SYDVKM. The chain's CDR3 is CASSLPTSTDTQYF. The CDR3, as DNA: TGTGCCAGCAGTCTCCCGACTAGCACAGATACGCAGTATTTT.

This clonotype was detected many times. The chain combines TRBV29-1 with TRBJ2-1, with 11 positions matching TRBD2. After removal of 4 bases from V and 10 bases from J, the junction contained 15 bases not matched to a gene. The CDR3 is 16 residues long. The germline gives CDR1 SQVTM, CDR2 ANQGSEA. The CDR3: CSVAQTGTSGSKEQFF. In DNA, the CDR3 is TGCAGCGTTGCTCAGACCGGGACTAGCGGTTCAAAGGAGCAGTTCTTC.

The table lists this clonotype with many counts. Written as DNA, the CDR3 is TGTGCCACCATCACGAGATCAGGGGGCGAGGCTGGCTACACCTTC. Its translation is CATITRSGGEAGYTF. The chain carries TRBV7-2 and TRBJ1-2, with 8 bases matching TRBD1. V dropped 10 bases and J dropped 7; count of bases not matched to a gene: 17. Germline CDR1 and CDR2: SGHTA and FQGNSA. The CDR3 contains 15 residues. The whole variable domain, remainder taken from reference TRBV7-2 and TRBJ1-2, is GAGVSQSPSNKVTEKGKDVELRCDPISGHTALYWYRQSLGQGLEFLIYFQGNSAPDKSGLPSDRFSAERTGGSVSTLTIQRTQQEDSAVYLCATITRSGGEAGYTFGSGTRLTVV.

This clonotype was observed many times. The CDR3 DNA reads TGTGCCAGCAGTTCTGGGGGTGGCAATCAGCCCCAGCATTTT. Amino acids: CASSSGGGNQPQHF. This sequence joins TRBV28 and TRBJ1-5, with D possibly being TRBD1 (5 bases). This CDR3 has 14 amino acids. The V and J ends lost 4 bases and 2 bases respectively, with 9 bases between them. Germline V lookup: CDR1 MDHEN, CDR2 SYDVKM.

Only a few counts were recorded for this clonotype. The chain combines TRBV6-5 with TRBJ2-3, with a possible D match to TRBD2 (5 bases). Deletions cut 11 bases from V and 9 bases from J, with 18 bases between. This CDR3 spans 12 amino acids. Germline V gene lookup returns CDR1 MNHEY and CDR2 SVGAGI. CDR3 amino acids: CASSGERETQYF. Written as DNA, the CDR3 is TGTGCCTCCAGTGGGGAAAGGGAGACGCAGTATTTT.

This clonotype was found many times. The V call is TRBV6-1, the J call TRBJ2-2, with a possible D match to TRBD2 (5 bases). CDR3 length: 16 residues. Germline V gene sequence: CDR1 MNHNS, CDR2 SASEGT. The V and J ends lost 1 base and 3 bases respectively, with 12 bases between them. CDR3 nucleotide sequence: TGTGCCAGCAGTGAAGTGACGGCGGACTACACCGGGGAGCTGTTTTTT. It yields the protein CASSEVTADYTGELFF.

This clonotype turned up a few times. The V and J genes are TRBV15 and TRBJ2-1, with D perhaps TRBD2 (5 bases). CDR1 is LNHNV and CDR2 is YYDKDF in the germline V gene (reference sequence). The V end lost 5 bases, the J end lost 4 bases, and 15 bases lay between the germline ends. The CDR3 has 15 residues. The CDR3 here is CATSRPERAYNEQFF. As DNA, the CDR3 is TGTGCCACCAGCCGACCGGAGAGGGCTTACAATGAGCAGTTCTTC.

The sample holds many counts of this clonotype. This rearrangement joins TRBV18 to TRBJ1-2; TRBD1 might be the D (5 bases). The ends were cut back, 4 bases at V and 3 bases at J, with 24 bases in the middle. This CDR3 comprises 18 residues. Per the germline V gene, CDR1 is KGHSH and CDR2 is LQKENI. CDR3 residues: CASSRPGGKGMRDYGYTF. In nucleotides, the CDR3 is TGTGCCAGCTCACGCCCGGGGGGAAAGGGGATGAGAGACTATGGCTACACCTTC.

This clonotype was detected many times. The J gene is TRBJ1-5, the V gene TRBV7-9; no firm D call. Germline assignment: CDR1 SEHNR and CDR2 FQNEAQ (reference sequence). The V end was cut by 0 bases, the J end by 3 bases, with 6 bases between. This CDR3 comprises 14 residues. The CDR3 DNA reads TGTGCCAGCAGCTTAGCAGGTCCCAATCAGCCCCAGCATTTT. Translation gives CASSLAGPNQPQHF.

This clonotype was seen at least ten times. The V and J genes are TRBV14 and TRBJ1-1; D ambiguous. This CDR3 is built from 16 residues. Trimming left V 0 bases short and J 5 bases short, with 16 bases between. Germline lookup yields CDR1 SGHDN and CDR2 FVKESK. The CDR3 DNA reads TGTGCCAGCAGCCAAGATTTGCCCGGGGTGGGGACTGAAGCTTTCTTT. It codes for CASSQDLPGVGTEAFF.

The sample holds many counts of this clonotype. The rearrangement joins TRBV28 to TRBJ1-3; D remains unclear. Trimming stripped 6 bases from V and 3 bases from J, with 12 bases between. The CDR3 is 14 amino acids. Germline CDR1 is MDHEN and CDR2 is SYDVKM. CDR3 residues: CASRSGTFGNTIYF. In DNA, the CDR3 is TGTGCCAGCAGGAGTGGTACGTTTGGAAACACCATATATTTT. The complete variable domain, with remaining parts taken from reference TRBV28 and TRBJ1-3, reads DVKVTQSSRYLVKRTGEKVFLECVQDMDHENMFWYRQDPGLGLRLIYFSYDVKMKEKGDIPEGYSVSREKKERFSLILESASTNQTSMYLCASRSGTFGNTIYFGEGSWLTVV.